This paragraph reports one T cell receptor (beta chain). Since a much larger clone is just one base distant, this may be a read error. The data originate from a study of tumor-infiltrating lymphocytes in primary liver carcinoma. This CDR3 has 11 amino acids. Trimming took off 6 bases at V and 6 bases at J, with 8 bases between the two ends. Germline assignment: CDR1 MNHNS and CDR2 SASEGT. Using a constant-region primer together with ProtoScript II reverse transcriptase, TCR beta cDNA was made from around 0.55 ug of total RNA. Sequencing libraries for TCR beta derived from three nested multiplex PCR rounds that used slightly modified ARM-PCR. Researchers ran the first two PCR rounds for 9 to 10 cycles each with TRBV1-TRBV30 forward primers and a C-beta reverse primer. One entry per CDR3 protein results from TCRdb running MiXCR on the multiplex PCR reads. The sample lists 310,000 or so distinct CDR3 sequences, roughly 60% occurring once.

Unsorted whole blood yielded blood RNA, and germline DNA was extracted as well. The sequenced material came from peripheral blood. This chain uses TRBV6-1 with TRBJ1-1; D is unresolved. This clonotype was obtained from a woman in her twenties or thirties with primary liver carcinoma and hepatitis B virus infection. The CDR3 DNA reads as TGTGCCAGCAGCTTCGACGCTGAAGCTTTCTTT. As protein: CASSFDAEAFF.